Below, 20 T cell receptor beta chains from the same sample are listed, as sequenced in a study of follicular helper T cells after annual influenza vaccination. As for time point: 2015-2016 season, pre-vaccination. The assay was immunoSEQ multiplex PCR, and TCRdb's table has in-frame clones only and misses some. The sample holds fewer than 15,000 clones, about four fifths seen once. Sequenced material: CXCR5- memory CD4+ T cells sorted from blood, taken on the day of influenza vaccination. These receptors were taken from an adult who received the influenza vaccine.

V and J are TRBV18 and TRBJ2-7; D is possibly TRBD2 (6 bases). Germline CDR1 KGHSH, CDR2 LQKENI. V was trimmed by 2 bases and J by 6 bases, leaving 14 bases between them. The CDR3 sequence is 14 residues long. CDR3 residues: CASSPGRDSVEQYF. DNA of the CDR3: TGTGCCAGCTCACCAGGCAGGGACTCGGTCGAGCAGTACTTC. Based on the CDR3 plus reference TRBV18 and TRBJ2-7, the full variable domain is NAGVMQNPRHLVRRRGQEARLRCSPMKGHSHVYWYRQLPEEGLKFMVYLQKENIIDESGMPKERFSAEFPKEGPSILRIQQVVRGDSAAYFCASSPGRDSVEQYFGPGTRLTVT.

The chain carries TRBV28 and TRBJ2-7; D gene ambiguous. Germline CDR1 and CDR2: MDHEN and SYDVKM. V was cut by 5 bases and J by 3 bases, with 8 bases left in between. This CDR3 has 12 amino acids. CDR3 amino acids: CASSIQHYEQYF. In nucleotides, the CDR3 is TGTGCCAGCAGTATCCAACACTACGAGCAGTACTTC.

This chain connects TRBV7-2 to TRBJ2-3; 8 bases are a match to TRBD1. Germline CDR1 SGHTA, CDR2 FQGNSA. J lost 0 bases, V lost 4 bases, and 0 bases had no gene match. The CDR3 covers 14 residues. CDR3 amino acids: CASSWTGSTDTQYF. The CDR3 DNA reads TGTGCCAGCAGCTGGACAGGGAGCACAGATACGCAGTATTTT.

The chain uses TRBV11-2 and TRBJ1-1; no clear D. The germline V gene encodes CDR1 SGHAT and CDR2 FQNNGV. The V and J ends lost 0 bases and 4 bases respectively, with 15 bases between them. The CDR3 spans 16 residues. The CDR3 protein is CASSLEPRQAVTEAFF. The CDR3 DNA sequence: TGTGCCAGCAGCTTAGAGCCGCGGCAGGCGGTCACTGAAGCTTTCTTT.

CDR3 in amino acids: CASSQAPTSTSAEQYF. The CDR3 DNA follows: TGCGCCAGCAGCCAAGCGCCGACCAGCACTAGTGCCGAGCAGTACTTC. This chain joins TRBV4-1 and TRBJ2-7; tentatively, D is TRBD2 (5 bases). Trimming left V 1 base short and J 6 bases short, with 19 bases between. Germline V CDR1 and CDR2: MGHRA, YSYEKL. The CDR3 loop spans 16 amino acids.

The chain recombines TRBV7-2 with TRBJ2-3, with TRBD1 matching over 8 bases. V shed 5 bases and J 9 bases; nucleotides not matched to a gene: 4. Germline CDR1 is SGHTA and CDR2 is FQGNSA. The CDR3 consists of 12 residues. CDR3 amino acids: CASSQYRGTQYF. The CDR3 region has the DNA TGTGCCAGCAGCCAATACAGGGGGACGCAGTATTTT.

The chain uses TRBV5-1 and TRBJ1-6; 8 bases map to TRBD1. Germline values: CDR1 SGHRS, CDR2 YFSETQ. The CDR3 extends over 15 amino acids. The J segment lost 7 bases and the V segment lost 4 bases, leaving 7 bases of the junction unmatched. CDR3 region: CASSTDRAGNSPLHF. CDR3 DNA sequence: TGCGCCAGCAGCACGGACAGGGCTGGCAATTCACCCCTCCACTTT.

The chain has TRBV6-5 and TRBJ1-2, with D perhaps TRBD1 (6 bases). Trimming pared 0 bases from V and 5 bases from J, leaving 13 bases between. This CDR3 contains 15 residues. CDR1 and CDR2 (germline): MNHEY, SVGAGI. The CDR3 nucleotides read TGTGCCAGCAGTTACTCGAGAGGGGGAAGGTATGGCTACACCTTC. Protein product: CASSYSRGGRYGYTF.

The chain combines TRBV6-5 with TRBJ1-1, with D tentatively TRBD1 (6 bases). This CDR3 has 14 amino acids. Per germline, CDR1 MNHEY and CDR2 SVGAGI. V lost 10 bases and J 1 base, leaving 16 bases between the germline ends. This CDR3 is CATHRGGGNTEAFF. The CDR3 DNA is TGTGCCACCCATAGGGGGGGTGGGAACACTGAAGCTTTCTTT.

This chain links TRBV4-1 with TRBJ2-7; D not certain. V was trimmed by 0 bases and J by 2 bases, leaving 5 bases between them. Germline loops: CDR1 MGHRA, CDR2 YSYEKL. This CDR3 region has 13 residues. CDR3 amino acids: CASSQDITYEQYF. The CDR3 DNA sequence: TGCGCCAGCAGCCAAGACATTACCTACGAGCAGTACTTC.

The chain has TRBV18 and TRBJ2-5, with 7 bases fitting TRBD1. With V trimmed by 6 bases and J by 5 bases, 6 bases remained unmatched. This CDR3 spans 13 amino acids. Germline V gives CDR1 KGHSH, CDR2 LQKENI. In nucleotides, the CDR3 is TGTGCCAGCTCCCAGGGGGTTGTGGAGACCCAGTACTTC. This codes for CASSQGVVETQYF.

The J gene is TRBJ2-7, the V gene TRBV7-9; D unresolved. The CDR3 runs 12 residues. Germline V gene sequence: CDR1 SEHNR, CDR2 FQNEAQ (reference sequence). Deletions cut 1 base from V and 2 bases from J, with 3 bases between. Written as DNA, the CDR3 is TGTGCCAGCAGCTTAGTCCCCTACGAGCAGTACTTC. It is translated as CASSLVPYEQYF.

V usage is TRBV7-8 and J usage is TRBJ2-6, with D possibly TRBD1 on 5 matching bases. Germline V gene sequence: CDR1 SGHVS, CDR2 FQNEAQ. V was pared by 0 bases and J by 4 bases, with 10 bases between. The CDR3 loop spans 16 amino acids. CDR3 coding DNA: TGTGCCAGCAGCTTAGCGCAGGGTACCGGGGCCAACGTCCTGACTTTC. Protein: CASSLAQGTGANVLTF.

The V call is TRBV27, the J call TRBJ1-1; D gene ambiguous. CDR3 length: 14 residues. V shed 2 bases and J shed 5 bases, with 12 bases lying between them. Germline CDR1 reads MNHEY; CDR2 reads SMNVEV (reference sequence). The CDR3 is CASSLEGRGTEAFF. The CDR3 nucleotides are TGTGCCAGCAGTTTAGAGGGTAGAGGTACTGAAGCTTTCTTT.

This chain uses TRBV5-1 with TRBJ1-1; D remains unclear. Germline CDR1 and CDR2: SGHRS and YFSETQ. The CDR3 is 13 residues long. V was clipped by 4 bases and J by 3 bases, with 10 bases between them. CDR3 protein: CASSLGPDTEAFF. The CDR3 nucleotides are TGCGCCAGCAGCCTAGGACCCGACACTGAAGCTTTCTTT. Full variable domain (remainder filled in from reference TRBV5-1 and TRBJ1-1): KAGVTQTPRYLIKTRGQQVTLSCSPISGHRSVSWYQQTPGQGLQFLFEYFSETQRNKGNFPGRFSGRQFSNSRSEMNVSTLELGDSALYLCASSLGPDTEAFFGQGTRLTVV.

V is TRBV11-2 and J is TRBJ1-6; no definite D call. Germline loops: CDR1 SGHAT, CDR2 FQNNGV. The ends were cut back, 4 bases at V and 5 bases at J, with 3 bases in the middle. The CDR3 has 12 amino acids. CDR3 region: CASSSNNSPLHF. CDR3 nucleotide sequence: TGTGCCAGCAGCTCGAATAATTCACCCCTCCACTTT.

This chain links TRBV10-3 with TRBJ2-7, with D possibly matching TRBD2 (7 bases). V was cut by 4 bases and J by 5 bases, with 12 bases left in between. CDR1 ENHRY and CDR2 SYGVKD come from the germline V gene. CDR3 length equals 13 residues. CDR3 sequence (DNA): TGTGCCATCAGTGGTGGGGGGGCCCACGAGCAGTACTTC. As protein: CAISGGGAHEQYF.

This clone was counted a few times. The chain uses TRBV7-2 and TRBJ1-2, with D uncertain. Trimming took off 5 bases at V and 8 bases at J, with 12 bases between the two ends. CDR3 length equals 12 residues. Germline CDR1 and CDR2: SGHTA and FQGNSA. CDR3 in DNA: TGTGCCAGCAGCCGGGGAATCGAGGGCTACACCTTC. Translated, it gives CASSRGIEGYTF.

The J gene is TRBJ2-7, the V gene TRBV11-1; unclear D gene. The CDR3 is made up of 15 amino acids. The V gene lost 5 bases and the J gene lost 5 bases, with 19 bases spanning the gap. Germline assignment: CDR1 SGHAT and CDR2 FQDESV (reference sequence). CDR3 amino acids: CASSPWAKEYHEQYF. The CDR3 DNA sequence: TGTGCCAGCAGCCCCTGGGCTAAAGAGTACCACGAGCAGTACTTC.

The genes are TRBV19 and TRBJ1-5, with D uncertain. V was clipped by 3 bases and J by 3 bases, with 9 bases between them. Germline CDR1 LNHDA, CDR2 SQIVND (reference sequence). The CDR3 consists of 14 residues. The CDR3 spells CASSIRDVNQPQHF. CDR3 nucleotide sequence: TGTGCCAGTAGTATCCGGGATGTCAATCAGCCCCAGCATTTT.